This TCR beta chain was recorded in a study of cytomegalovirus exposure and HLA in healthy donors. Regarding the study as a whole: Apart from CMV serostatus, no immune exposure information was available. The listing of 150 to 200 TCR beta chains classed them as cytomegalovirus-associated.

Turning to this clone: Its cognate antigen is unknown.

The PCR ran on 60 Vbeta and 13 Jbeta primers. Original methodology: Later work found around 72 million unique TCR beta chains, with approximately 12 million shared. Data came from immunoSEQ multiplex PCR; TCRdb stores just in-frame clones and leaves some out. V, J and clone size were drawn from that table, and D and trimming were deduced from the DNA. The sample lists 200,000 or so clones, around 80% occurring once. The V and J ends lost 1 base and 2 bases respectively, with 16 bases between them. CDR1 SGHVS and CDR2 FNYEAQ come from the germline V gene. This CDR3 contains 17 residues. This rearrangement joins TRBV7-6 to TRBJ2-3, with D tentatively TRBD2 (5 bases). The sequence was collected from a woman in her late teens or twenties in good health and CMV-seropositive. Sequencing input: PBMCs. CDR3 amino acids: CASSLVASGRITDTQYF. Here the CDR3 DNA reads TGTGCCAGCAGCTTAGTAGCGAGCGGTCGGATCACAGATACGCAGTATTTT.